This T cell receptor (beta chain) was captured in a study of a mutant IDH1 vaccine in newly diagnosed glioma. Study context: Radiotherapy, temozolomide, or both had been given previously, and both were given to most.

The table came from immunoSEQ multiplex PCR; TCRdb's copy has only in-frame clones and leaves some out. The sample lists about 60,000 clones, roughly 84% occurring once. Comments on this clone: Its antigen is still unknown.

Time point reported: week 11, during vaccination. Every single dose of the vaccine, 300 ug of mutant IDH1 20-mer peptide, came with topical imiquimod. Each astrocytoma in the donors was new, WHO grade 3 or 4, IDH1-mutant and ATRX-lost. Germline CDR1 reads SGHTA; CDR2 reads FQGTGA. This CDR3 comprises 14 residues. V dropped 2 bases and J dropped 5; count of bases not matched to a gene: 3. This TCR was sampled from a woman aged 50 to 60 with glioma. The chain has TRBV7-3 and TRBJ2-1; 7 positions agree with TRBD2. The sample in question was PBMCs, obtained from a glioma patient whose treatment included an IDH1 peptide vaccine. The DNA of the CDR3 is TGTGCCAGCAGCTTAGGGACTACCGACAATGAGCAGTTCTTC. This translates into CASSLGTTDNEQFF.